This passage covers 13 T cell receptor beta chains from one sample sequenced in a study of shared clonotypes between healthy human individuals. Data came from immunoSEQ multiplex PCR; TCRdb stores just in-frame clones and leaves some out. The sample holds 150,000 to 200,000 clones, approximately 60% seen once. Sequenced: memory CD4+ T cells sorted from blood. Subset defined: CD45RA-negative fraction. Receptors originate from a man aged 30-40 years in good health.

This sequence joins TRBV4-1 and TRBJ2-1; D possibly corresponds to TRBD2 (5 bases). Per germline, CDR1 MGHRA and CDR2 YSYEKL. The germline V and J ends were trimmed by 2 bases and 8 bases, with 13 bases remaining between them. This CDR3 spans 14 amino acids. CDR3 amino acids: CASSQNIATDEQFF. DNA for the CDR3: TGCGCCAGCAGCCAAAATATAGCGACGGATGAGCAGTTCTTC.

On this clone itself: The sample carries other DNA sequences with the same CDR3. The chain links TRBV20-1 to TRBJ1-2; D unresolved. The V end lost 1 base, the J end lost 4 bases, and 4 bases lay between the germline ends. CDR1 and CDR2 (germline): DFQATT, SNEGSKA (reference sequence). The CDR3 is 11 residues long. CDR3 nucleotides: TGCAGTGCTAGAGCGGGCTATGGCTACACCTTC. Its translation is CSARAGYGYTF.

The chain recombines TRBV27 with TRBJ2-4; D unresolved. CDR3 length equals 13 residues. The germline gives CDR1 MNHEY, CDR2 SMNVEV (reference sequence). V shed 3 bases and J shed 13 bases, with 16 bases lying between them. Here the CDR3 reads CASSFRRQTIQYF. DNA of the CDR3: TGTGCCAGCAGTTTTAGGCGGCAGACCATCCAGTACTTC.

For this clone: Other DNA sequences within the sample encode an identical CDR3. The rearrangement joins TRBV2 to TRBJ2-1; 11 bases are a match to TRBD2. Trimming at V came to 4 bases and at J to 3 bases, leaving 2 bases not matched to a gene. The V gene's germline CDR1 is SNHLY and CDR2 FYNNEI. This CDR3 has 15 residues. The CDR3: CASSAGLAGYNEQFF. CDR3 coding DNA: TGTGCCAGCAGTGCAGGACTAGCGGGCTACAATGAGCAGTTCTTC. Variable domain in full (rest from reference TRBV2 and TRBJ2-1): EPEVTQTPSHQVTQMGQEVILRCVPISNHLYFYWYRQILGQKVEFLVSFYNNEISEKSEIFDDQFSVERPDGSNFTLKIRSTKLEDSAMYFCASSAGLAGYNEQFFGPGTRLTVL.

This chain joins TRBV7-2 and TRBJ2-7; TRBD2 matches 8 bases. After removal of 5 bases from V and 1 base from J, the junction contained 7 bases not matched to a gene. The CDR3 covers 15 residues. Germline V gene lookup returns CDR1 SGHTA and CDR2 FQGNSA. The CDR3 loop is CASSAGSGSSYEQYF. CDR3 sequence (DNA): TGTGCCAGCAGCGCGGGGAGCGGGAGTTCCTACGAGCAGTACTTC.

Points on this clone: This CDR3 is also generated by other DNA sequences in the sample. The V gene is TRBV7-9, the J gene TRBJ2-1, with D perhaps matching TRBD1 (6 bases). The V end lost 3 bases, the J end lost 5 bases, and 8 bases lay between the germline ends. The CDR3 is 13 amino acids. Germline CDR1 reads SEHNR; CDR2 reads FQNEAQ (reference sequence). The CDR3 reads CASSLGHNNEQFF. The CDR3 coding sequence is TGTGCCAGCAGCTTGGGACACAACAATGAGCAGTTCTTC.

This chain links TRBV9 with TRBJ2-1, with 10 nucleotides matching TRBD2. V lost 2 bases and J lost 14; bases outside the gene matches: 16. This CDR3 has 16 amino acids. In germline, CDR1 is SGDLS, CDR2 YYNGEE. The chain's CDR3 is CASSVHPERTSGPEFF. CDR3 bases: TGTGCCAGCAGCGTCCACCCGGAAAGGACTAGCGGCCCAGAGTTCTTC.

The chain recombines TRBV7-9 with TRBJ2-5, with TRBD1 matching 7 bases. V dropped 5 bases and J dropped 3; count of bases not matched to a gene: 9. The CDR3 runs 15 residues. Germline lookup yields CDR1 SEHNR and CDR2 FQNEAQ (reference sequence). The CDR3, as DNA: TGTGCCAGCAGCACGACCAGACAGGGAGAAGAGACCCAGTACTTC. The encoded protein is CASSTTRQGEETQYF.

The chain links TRBV6-5 to TRBJ2-7, with 11 bases aligning to TRBD1. The CDR3 is made up of 15 amino acids. CDR1 MNHEY and CDR2 SVGAGI come from the germline V gene. V lost 4 bases and J lost 2; bases outside the gene matches: 4. In DNA, the CDR3 is TGTGCCAGCAGTTCCCCGGGACAGGGGGCCTACGAGCAGTACTTC. Encoded protein: CASSSPGQGAYEQYF.

This clone has a single count. The genes are TRBV4-3 and TRBJ2-1, with a tentative D call TRBD2 (6 bases). The CDR3 is 16 residues long. Trimming removed 0 bases from V and 7 bases from J, with 16 bases in between. Germline V lookup: CDR1 LGHNA, CDR2 YSLEER. CDR3 in DNA: TGCGCCAGCAGCCAAGATCACGGACTAAGGTTTAATGAGCAGTTCTTC. Amino acid sequence: CASSQDHGLRFNEQFF.

This rearrangement joins TRBV11-2 to TRBJ2-5; 11 bases are shared with TRBD2. The CDR3 spans 16 residues. Germline values: CDR1 SGHAT, CDR2 FQNNGV. J gave up 1 base and V 4 bases, and 5 bases lay outside the gene matches. CDR3 sequence (DNA): TGTGCCAGCAGCTCGAGACTAGCGGGATTCCAAGAGACCCAGTACTTC. It yields the protein CASSSRLAGFQETQYF.

The rearrangement joins TRBV5-8 to TRBJ2-1; D unclear. The V end was cut by 0 bases, the J end by 8 bases, with 9 bases between. Per germline, CDR1 SGHTS and CDR2 YDEGEE. The CDR3 runs to 13 residues. CDR3 in amino acids: CASSLEGYHEQFF. The CDR3 DNA reads TGTGCCAGCAGCTTGGAGGGCTATCATGAGCAGTTCTTC.

This chain uses TRBV29-1 with TRBJ2-5; D perhaps matches TRBD1 (5 bases). The CDR3 length is 13 residues. Trimming left V 4 bases short and J 6 bases short, with 15 bases between. Germline V gene lookup returns CDR1 SQVTM and CDR2 ANQGSEA. This CDR3 is CSVGQGNRQTQYF. The CDR3 coding sequence is TGCAGCGTTGGGCAGGGAAATCGGCAGACCCAGTACTTC.